What follows are 24 T cell receptor beta chains derived from one specimen sequenced in a study of cytomegalovirus exposure and HLA in healthy donors. PCR involved 60 Vbeta and 13 Jbeta primers. Measured with immunoSEQ multiplex PCR; TCRdb has only the in-frame clones, and not every one. The sample has under 150,000 clones; roughly three quarters are singletons. Specimen: PBMCs. These receptors came from a man in his thirties or forties in good health and CMV-seropositive.

The rearrangement joins TRBV4-3 to TRBJ2-7; possible D gene TRBD1, 6 bases. The V gene lost 1 base and the J gene lost 2 bases, with 12 bases spanning the gap. CDR1 LGHNA and CDR2 YSLEER come from the germline V gene. This CDR3 has 15 amino acids. CDR3 protein: CASSQAWDITYEQYF. The CDR3, as DNA: TGCGCCAGCAGCCAAGCTTGGGACATTACCTACGAGCAGTACTTC.

J is TRBJ2-3 and V is TRBV4-3; 13 bases match TRBD2. The CDR3 runs 15 residues. CDR1 and CDR2 from the germline V gene are LGHNA and YSLEER. Trimming took 3 bases from V and 4 from J; bases not matched to a gene: 1. CDR3: CASSQTSGGSDTQYF. Here the CDR3 DNA reads TGCGCCAGCAGCCAGACTAGCGGGGGGTCAGATACGCAGTATTTT.

This rearrangement joins TRBV19 to TRBJ1-5; 8 bases map to TRBD1. V lost 6 bases, J lost 3 bases, and 4 bases stayed unmatched. The CDR3 sequence is 14 residues long. CDR1 and CDR2 (germline): LNHDA, SQIVND (reference sequence). CDR3 in amino acids: CASRQDRVNQPQHF. The CDR3 DNA reads as TGTGCCAGTAGACAGGACAGGGTCAATCAGCCCCAGCATTTT.

This clone was observed once. This sequence joins TRBV6-1 and TRBJ1-5; 8 bases line up with TRBD1. CDR3 length: 15 amino acids. Germline assignment: CDR1 MNHNS and CDR2 SASEGT. Losses at the gene ends were 8 bases for V and 2 bases for J; bases not matched to a gene: 8. CDR3 protein: CASCQGAHGNQPQHF. Written as DNA, the CDR3 is TGTGCCAGCTGTCAGGGGGCGCACGGCAATCAGCCCCAGCATTTT.

The CDR3 sequence is CASSLFTDRGGNEQFF. The CDR3 region has the DNA TGTGCCAGCAGTCTCTTTACTGACAGGGGCGGCAATGAGCAGTTCTTC. V usage is TRBV28 and J usage is TRBJ2-1; 8 nucleotides match TRBD1. The germline V gene encodes CDR1 MDHEN and CDR2 SYDVKM. Germline trimming cut 5 bases from V and 6 bases from J; bases unmatched to any gene: 12. The CDR3 is made up of 16 amino acids.

J is TRBJ2-5 and V is TRBV18; TRBD1 matches 10 bases. The V gene's germline CDR1 is KGHSH and CDR2 LQKENI. After removal of 1 base from V and 4 bases from J, the junction contained 3 bases not matched to a gene. The CDR3 covers 15 residues. The CDR3 here is CASSPRQGARETQYF. The CDR3 DNA reads as TGTGCCAGCTCACCACGACAGGGGGCCAGAGAGACCCAGTACTTC.

About this clone itself: The identical CDR3 is also encoded by other nucleotide sequences in the sample. The chain uses TRBV11-3 and TRBJ2-7, with TRBD1 identical over 8 bases. CDR1 and CDR2 from the germline V gene are SGHNT and YENEEA. The CDR3 is 14 residues long. After removal of 1 base from V and 1 base from J, the junction contained 0 bases not matched to a gene. The CDR3 DNA reads as TGTGCCAGCAGCTTAGGGACAGGGTCCTACGAGCAGTACTTC. As protein: CASSLGTGSYEQYF.

This chain uses TRBV18 with TRBJ2-2, with 8 positions matching TRBD1. With 0 bases clipped from V and 6 bases from J, the junction kept 3 bases outside the gene matches. Germline V gives CDR1 KGHSH, CDR2 LQKENI. CDR3 length: 15 amino acids. The CDR3 bases are TGTGCCAGCTCACCACCGGCAGGGGGCCCCGGGGAGCTGTTTTTT. Its protein is CASSPPAGGPGELFF.

The J gene is TRBJ2-5, the V gene TRBV30, with 9 bases matching TRBD2. The CDR3 totals 17 residues. With V trimmed by 1 base and J by 6 bases, 15 bases remained unmatched. Germline V gene sequence: CDR1 GTSNPN, CDR2 SVGIG (reference sequence). The CDR3 DNA reads as TGTGCCTGGAGTGGCGGTGGACTAGCGTCAAGGGGGAAGACCCAGTACTTC. Translated, it gives CAWSGGGLASRGKTQYF. Together with reference TRBV30 and TRBJ2-5, the CDR3 gives the full variable domain: SQTIHQWPATLVQPVGSPLSLECTVEGTSNPNLYWYRQAAGRGLQLLFYSVGIGQISSEVPQNLSASRPQDRQFILSSKKLLLSDSGFYLCAWSGGGLASRGKTQYFGPGTRLLVL.

The genes are TRBV5-4 and TRBJ2-3; no reliable D call. Deletions cut 4 bases from V and 6 bases from J, with 9 bases between. This CDR3 is 12 amino acids long. Germline loops: CDR1 SGHNT, CDR2 YYREEE (reference sequence). The CDR3: CASSPSADTQYF. CDR3 coding DNA: TGTGCCAGCAGCCCTAGTGCGGATACGCAGTATTTT.

This clone was recorded a few times. The chain has TRBV28 and TRBJ1-2; a possible D gene is TRBD1 (6 bases). This CDR3 contains 15 residues. V was clipped by 2 bases and J by 4 bases, with 14 bases between them. Germline V gives CDR1 MDHEN, CDR2 SYDVKM. The chain's CDR3 is CASSLMGAQGYGYTF. For the CDR3, the DNA is TGTGCCAGCAGTTTAATGGGGGCGCAGGGCTATGGCTACACCTTC.

The genes are TRBV6-4 and TRBJ2-1; the match to TRBD2 covers 11 bases. The CDR3 loop spans 15 amino acids. V was pared by 3 bases and J by 6 bases, with 4 bases of the junction left unmatched. Looked up from germline, CDR1 is MRHNA and CDR2 is SNTAGT. The CDR3 sequence: CASSEIAGGLNEQFF. DNA of the CDR3: TGTGCCAGCAGTGAAATAGCGGGGGGGCTCAATGAGCAGTTCTTC.

J is TRBJ2-1 and V is TRBV12-5; 14 bases align to TRBD2. The CDR3 length is 16 residues. Germline values: CDR1 LGHNT, CDR2 FRNRAP. With 6 bases clipped from V and 0 bases from J, the junction kept 1 base outside the gene matches. As DNA, the CDR3 is TGTGCTAGTGGCGGGACTAGCGGGAGCTCCTACAATGAGCAGTTCTTC. This encodes CASGGTSGSSYNEQFF.

The rearrangement uses TRBV6-6 and TRBJ1-2, with TRBD1 matching 8 bases. The CDR3 sequence is 13 residues long. Germline-derived CDR1 and CDR2 are MNHNY and SVGAGI (reference sequence). Trimming cost V 5 bases and J 9 bases; bases outside gene matches: 8. The CDR3 DNA follows: TGTGCCAGCAGTCCGACAGGGGAGGATAGCTACACCTTC. Its translation: CASSPTGEDSYTF.

The J gene is TRBJ2-5, the V gene TRBV6-6; 7 bases match TRBD1. The CDR3 spans 15 residues. CDR1 is MNHNY and CDR2 is SVGAGI in the germline V gene (reference sequence). V trimming: 6 bases; J trimming: 0 bases; junction bases outside the gene matches: 7. CDR3 sequence: CASRAQGRYQETQYF. In DNA form, the CDR3 reads TGTGCCAGCAGAGCACAGGGGCGATACCAAGAGACCCAGTACTTC.

To note about this clone: One junction end disagrees with the germline gene, perhaps due to a read error. This chain connects TRBV27 to TRBJ1-1; TRBD1 agrees at 7 bases. Germline V gene sequence: CDR1 MNHEY, CDR2 SMNVEV (reference sequence). The CDR3 contains 18 residues. CDR3 DNA: TGTGCCAGCAGTCTATCGCCGGGGACAGAGAAATTTGCCACTGAAGCTTTCTTT. Its protein product is CASSLSPGTEKFATEAFF.

This clone has more than one count but fewer than ten. The chain couples TRBV6-4 to TRBJ2-5; D gene unclear. The CDR3 has 13 amino acids. Trimming removed 5 bases from V and 2 bases from J, with 9 bases in between. The V gene's germline CDR1 is MRHNA and CDR2 SNTAGT. The CDR3 here is CASSREVQETQYF. CDR3 sequence (DNA): TGTGCCAGCAGTAGAGAAGTACAAGAGACCCAGTACTTC.

The chain is built from TRBV7-6 and TRBJ2-7; 8 positions match TRBD1. The CDR3 sequence is 14 residues long. Losses at the gene ends were 5 bases for V and 3 bases for J; bases not matched to a gene: 6. Germline-derived CDR1 and CDR2 are SGHVS and FNYEAQ. The chain's CDR3 is CASSLRTGIYEQYF. CDR3 bases: TGTGCCAGCAGCCTTCGGACAGGGATCTACGAGCAGTACTTC.

This clone was counted between two and nine times. The V gene is TRBV25-1, the J gene TRBJ1-2; 8 positions match TRBD1. This CDR3 has 16 residues. Losses at the gene ends were 0 bases for V and 2 bases for J; bases not matched to a gene: 5. Germline loops: CDR1 MGHDK, CDR2 SYGVNS. The CDR3 loop reads CASSEYGRDRNYGYTF. The CDR3 DNA reads TGTGCCAGCAGTGAATATGGGAGGGACAGGAACTATGGCTACACCTTC.

V and J are TRBV29-1 and TRBJ2-3; no clear D. The V gene's germline CDR1 is SQVTM and CDR2 ANQGSEA. Trimming took off 4 bases at V and 0 bases at J, with 5 bases between the two ends. The CDR3 has 12 residues. CDR3 nucleotides: TGCAGCGTTGTACTCAGCACAGATACGCAGTATTTT. This gives the protein CSVVLSTDTQYF.

This sequence joins TRBV5-1 and TRBJ1-1; 9 bases fit TRBD1. Germline V gives CDR1 SGHRS, CDR2 YFSETQ. The CDR3 is 14 amino acids. The ends lost 5 bases at V and 11 bases at J; junction bases unmatched: 13. CDR3 coding DNA: TGCGCCAGCAGTCTGGAGGTACAGGGGGCGCAGGCTTTCTTT. It yields the protein CASSLEVQGAQAFF.

The chain employs TRBV9 and TRBJ1-3; D remains ambiguous. The CDR3 is made up of 15 amino acids. Looked up from germline, CDR1 is SGDLS and CDR2 is YYNGEE. V was clipped by 3 bases and J by 5 bases, with 15 bases between them. The CDR3 DNA reads as TGTGCCAGCAGCGGACACCCAGCGGTTAGAAACACCATATATTTT. Protein product: CASSGHPAVRNTIYF.

Regarding this clone: The same CDR3 can be traced to other DNA sequences in this sample. V is TRBV4-3 and J is TRBJ1-5; TRBD1 matches 7 bases. After removal of 3 bases from V and 4 bases from J, the junction contained 6 bases not matched to a gene. This CDR3 spans 15 amino acids. From germline, CDR1 is LGHNA and CDR2 YSLEER. CDR3 sequence: CASSHTTGSNQPQHF. The DNA of the CDR3 is TGCGCCAGCAGCCATACGACAGGGTCTAATCAGCCCCAGCATTTT.

Here the CDR3 DNA reads TGTGCCAGCAGCCTTGACATAAACTATGGCTACACCTTC. Translated, it gives CASSLDINYGYTF. This rearrangement joins TRBV7-2 to TRBJ1-2; D is uncertain. Germline V CDR1 and CDR2: SGHTA, FQGNSA. With 5 bases removed from V and 2 bases from J, the gap between germline ends came to 9 bases. CDR3 length: 13 amino acids.